The 18 T cell receptor beta chains below all came from one sample that was sequenced in a study of blood T cell repertoires in COVID-19. The assay was immunoSEQ multiplex PCR, and TCRdb's table has in-frame clones only and misses some. The table includes 110,000 to 150,000 clones, approximately 90% detected once. The sequencing input was PBMCs or T cells enriched from blood (not recorded which). Source of these receptors: a man aged 45 to 65 who had recovered from COVID-19.

The chain employs TRBV11-1 and TRBJ2-2; TRBD2 aligns across 12 bases. The CDR3 has 16 amino acids. After removal of 1 base from V and 5 bases from J, the junction contained 2 bases not matched to a gene. Germline CDR1 and CDR2: SGHAT and FQDESV (reference sequence). The CDR3 DNA sequence: TGTGCCAGCAGCTTAGGACTAGCGGGGGTTACCGGGGAGCTGTTTTTT. As protein: CASSLGLAGVTGELFF.

V and J are TRBV5-1 and TRBJ1-1; 7 bases align to TRBD1. The CDR3 covers 16 residues. V lost 0 bases to trimming and J lost 2 bases; unmatched junction nucleotides: 7. Germline V gives CDR1 SGHRS, CDR2 YFSETQ. Written as DNA, the CDR3 is TGCGCCAGCAGCTTGGCGTCCACAGGGGAAAACACTGAAGCTTTCTTT. Amino acids: CASSLASTGENTEAFF.

The chain carries TRBV28 and TRBJ2-1; TRBD2 agrees at 13 bases. The germline V gene has CDR1 MDHEN and CDR2 SYDVKM. The CDR3 length is 16 residues. The J segment lost 6 bases and the V segment lost 2 bases, leaving 4 bases of the junction unmatched. CDR3 amino acids: CASSLDGTSGTNEQFF. The DNA of the CDR3 is TGTGCCAGCAGTTTAGATGGGACTAGCGGGACCAATGAGCAGTTCTTC.

The chain combines TRBV3-1 (or the pseudogene TRBV3-2) with TRBJ2-3, with TRBD2 matching 7 bases. Trimming removed 1 base from V and 0 bases from J; junction bases left unmatched: 10. The CDR3 sequence is 18 residues long. CDR1 and CDR2 (germline): LGHDT, YNNKEL (reference sequence). The CDR3 loop reads CASSQGGRGRSSTDTQYF. In DNA form, the CDR3 reads TGTGCCAGCAGCCAAGGTGGGAGGGGAAGATCTAGCACAGATACGCAGTATTTT.

The J gene is TRBJ2-7, the V gene TRBV6-5, with a possible D match to TRBD2 (6 bases). Germline CDR1 and CDR2: MNHEY and SVGAGI. The CDR3 is 13 amino acids. The ends were cut back, 10 bases at V and 7 bases at J, with 20 bases in the middle. This CDR3 reads CAIAAGVRREQYV. CDR3 in DNA: TGTGCCATAGCGGCCGGGGTACGGAGGGAGCAGTACGTC.

V is TRBV28 and J is TRBJ1-2; possible D gene TRBD1, 5 bases. This CDR3 comprises 14 residues. V was cut by 3 bases and J by 2 bases, with 10 bases left in between. Germline V CDR1 and CDR2: MDHEN, SYDVKM. As DNA, the CDR3 is TGTGCCAGCAGTTTCGCAGGGCCGAACTATGGCTACACCTTC. This codes for CASSFAGPNYGYTF.

The chain couples TRBV19 to TRBJ1-6, with D perhaps TRBD1 (6 bases). Trimming stripped 3 bases from V and 7 bases from J, with 13 bases between. The CDR3 has 15 residues. CDR1 is LNHDA, CDR2 SQIVND, per germline (reference sequence). The DNA of the CDR3 is TGTGCCAGTAGTATCCCGGGGGGCCAGAATTCACCCCTCCACTTT. Translating gives CASSIPGGQNSPLHF.

The genes are TRBV7-3 and TRBJ2-2; 8 bases align to TRBD1. The length of the CDR3 is 14 residues. Germline V gives CDR1 SGHTA, CDR2 FQGTGA. Trimming at V came to 5 bases and at J to 4 bases, leaving 3 bases not matched to a gene. The CDR3 sequence is CASSNQGATGELFF. The CDR3 coding sequence is TGTGCCAGCAGCAACCAGGGGGCCACCGGGGAGCTGTTTTTT.

The V call is TRBV9, the J call TRBJ2-1; TRBD2 is a possible D gene (7 bases). The CDR3 extends over 15 amino acids. Germline assignment: CDR1 SGDLS and CDR2 YYNGEE. V was cut by 1 base and J by 4 bases, with 12 bases left in between. CDR3 in amino acids: CASSVSGGTYNEQFF. CDR3 coding DNA: TGTGCCAGCAGCGTATCCGGGGGGACATACAATGAGCAGTTCTTC.

V is TRBV18 and J is TRBJ2-1; 10 bases are shared with TRBD1. The germline V gene has CDR1 KGHSH and CDR2 LQKENI. This CDR3 comprises 15 residues. V lost 2 bases and J lost 5; bases outside the gene matches: 3. This CDR3 is CASSPGQGGNNEQFF. In DNA form, the CDR3 reads TGTGCCAGCTCACCAGGACAGGGGGGGAACAATGAGCAGTTCTTC.

The CDR3 spells CASSLYGLNTDTQYF. The CDR3 bases are TGTGCCAGCAGCTTATATGGGCTGAACACAGATACGCAGTATTTT. The rearrangement uses TRBV7-3 and TRBJ2-3, with D uncertain. Trimming pared 2 bases from V and 2 bases from J, leaving 11 bases between. In germline, CDR1 is SGHTA, CDR2 FQGTGA. This CDR3 region has 15 residues.

V is TRBV18 and J is TRBJ1-5; perhaps TRBD1 as D (6 bases). CDR1 is KGHSH and CDR2 is LQKENI in the germline V gene. This CDR3 region has 13 residues. V shed 5 bases and J shed 4 bases, with 9 bases lying between them. The CDR3 DNA reads TGTGCCAGCTCAACAGACAGGAATCAGCCCCAGCATTTT. Translated: CASSTDRNQPQHF.

This clone was recorded once. The V and J genes are TRBV28 and TRBJ1-4; D might be TRBD1 (5 bases). Deletions cut 6 bases from V and 14 bases from J, with 19 bases between. This CDR3 contains 13 residues. Germline V gives CDR1 MDHEN, CDR2 SYDVKM. CDR3 nucleotides: TGTGCCAGCAGCTATCCCGTGGGGCTAGGGCTGTTTTTT. Translating it yields CASSYPVGLGLFF.

J is TRBJ1-5 and V is TRBV7-9; the match to TRBD1 covers 7 bases. V trimming: 5 bases; J trimming: 8 bases; junction bases outside the gene matches: 9. Germline lookup yields CDR1 SEHNR and CDR2 FQNEAQ (reference sequence). The CDR3 totals 14 residues. CDR3 nucleotide sequence: TGTGCCAGCAGCCAAGGGGGCCTAAGGGAGCCCCAGCATTTT. Its translation is CASSQGGLREPQHF.

The genes are TRBV5-1 and TRBJ2-1; D is unresolved. The V end lost 0 bases, the J end lost 4 bases, and 8 bases lay between the germline ends. This CDR3 contains 14 residues. Germline V gene lookup returns CDR1 SGHRS and CDR2 YFSETQ. CDR3 nucleotide sequence: TGCGCCAGCAGCTTGGCGACTCAATACAATGAGCAGTTCTTC. This encodes CASSLATQYNEQFF.

The chain employs TRBV7-2 and TRBJ1-2; 9 nucleotides line up with TRBD1. J gave up 0 bases and V 0 bases, and 5 bases lay outside the gene matches. The germline gives CDR1 SGHTA, CDR2 FQGNSA. This CDR3 is built from 17 residues. The CDR3 nucleotides are TGTGCCAGCAGCTTAGCGCGACAGGGGGGCACTAACTATGGCTACACCTTC. This sequence encodes CASSLARQGGTNYGYTF.

The chain has TRBV4-1 and TRBJ1-3; TRBD1 is a possible D gene (5 bases). Trimming stripped 2 bases from V and 6 bases from J, with 17 bases between. Germline V gene lookup returns CDR1 MGHRA and CDR2 YSYEKL. The length of the CDR3 is 16 residues. The CDR3 DNA sequence: TGCGCCAGCAGCCAACGCGGGGACGCTAGAACAAACACCATATATTTT. Translating it yields CASSQRGDARTNTIYF.

The genes are TRBV7-2 and TRBJ2-5; 9 nucleotides agree with TRBD2. The CDR3 covers 17 residues. V lost 5 bases, J lost 5 bases, and 15 bases stayed unmatched. Germline values: CDR1 SGHTA, CDR2 FQGNSA. The CDR3 region is CASSQPPAGGPRETQYF. In DNA, the CDR3 is TGTGCCAGCAGCCAACCCCCTGCGGGGGGGCCACGGGAGACCCAGTACTTC.